A selection of T cell receptor beta chains follows, all from one sample in a study of Ad26.COV2.S vaccination and SARS-CoV-2 variants. The table came from immunoSEQ multiplex PCR; TCRdb's copy has only in-frame clones and leaves some out. The sample has about 320,000 clones, about 86% seen once. Specimen: peripheral blood, collected in a trial of Ad26.COV2.S vaccine versus placebo. The receptor set was obtained from a person between 18 and 65 years old who received the Ad26.COV2.S COVID-19 vaccine or a placebo. CDR3s include the opening cysteine and the closing phenylalanine or tryptophan. A D gene is named only where the DNA matches it firmly. Some rows mark clone size as missing; the rest say once, few, many or name a class of expanded clone.

. TRBJ2-7 TRBV6-5 TRBD2 TGTGCCAGCAGTCTAAGCGGGGGCCCCTCCTACGAGCAGTACTTC CASSLSGGPSYEQYF
. TRBJ1-2 TRBV6-5 TRBD1 TGTGCCAGCAGTTACCACGGACAGGCTTACAACTATGGCTACACCTTC CASSYHGQAYNYGYTF
. TRBJ1-5 TRBV6-6 . TGTGCCAGCAAGGAGGGCAATCAGCCCCAGCATTTT CASKEGNQPQHF
once TRBJ1-6 TRBV9 . TGTGCCAGCAGCCTACAGGGTAGCTCCTATAATTCACCCCTCCACTTT CASSLQGSSYNSPLHF
. TRBJ1-5 TRBV5-8 TRBD1 TGTGCCAGCAGCTTGTATTTGGGACAGGGCGCTCAGCCCCAGCATTTT CASSLYLGQGAQPQHF
. TRBJ1-4 TRBV29-1 TRBD1 TGCAGCGTTGGGACAGGGGGCGGTTCTAATGAAAAACTGTTTTTT CSVGTGGGSNEKLFF
. TRBJ1-2 TRBV7-2 . TGTGCCAGCAGGTCCCCCCCAGGGTACGGCTACACCTTC CASRSPPGYGYTF
. TRBJ2-1 TRBV7-2 . TGTGCCAGCAGCTTACAGGGAGTGGTGGTCAATGAGCAGTTCTTC CASSLQGVVVNEQFF
few TRBJ1-5 TRBV7-9 TRBD1 TGTGCCAGCAGCCTCGGGACAGGGTGGGACCAGCCCCAGCATTTT CASSLGTGWDQPQHF
. TRBJ1-2 TRBV3-1/TRBV3-2 . TGTGCCAGCAGCAAAAGAGGACCCGGTGGCTACACCTTC CASSKRGPGGYTF
. TRBJ2-7 TRBV6-1 . TGTGCCAGCAGTGAATTTATCCAACTGAGCTCCTACGAGCAGTACTTC CASSEFIQLSSYEQYF
. TRBJ2-2 TRBV14 . TGTGCCAGCAGCCACCAGTCCGGGGGCACCGGGGAGCTGTTTTTT CASSHQSGGTGELFF
. TRBJ2-2 TRBV7-9 . TGTGCCAGCAGCTTTGTTAACACCGGGGAGCTGTTTTTT CASSFVNTGELFF
. TRBJ1-2 TRBV12-5 TRBD1 TGTGCTAGTGTTCAAGACAGGGGGCTACCCCTTAACTATGGCTACACCTTC CASVQDRGLPLNYGYTF
. TRBJ1-5 TRBV19 TRBD1 TGTGCCAGTAGTGGACAGGGGGCTAGTAGGAGCAATCAGCCCCAGCATTTT CASSGQGASRSNQPQHF
. TRBJ1-1 TRBV9 TRBD1 TGTGCCAGCAGCGGCCGGGACAGGGCATGGGAGGAAGCTTTCTTT CASSGRDRAWEEAFF
. TRBJ1-4 TRBV18 . TGTGCCAGCTCACCCACATCTAATGAAAAACTGTTTTTT CASSPTSNEKLFF
once TRBJ1-2 TRBV3-1/TRBV3-2 TRBD1 TGTGCCAGCAGCCAAACCCTACAGGGGAATGGCTACACCTTC CASSQTLQGNGYTF
few TRBJ1-4 TRBV7-2 . TGTGCCAGCAGCTTAGGAGGGAGGGATACTGAAAAACTGTTTTTT CASSLGGRDTEKLFF
few TRBJ2-7 TRBV18 . TGTGCCAGCTCACCGGGTCCAGGGGAGCAGTACTTC CASSPGPGEQYF